Sequencing of this TCR beta chain was carried out in a study of shared clonotypes between healthy human individuals. An even split of each subset's genomic DNA across several immunoSEQ plates was performed. The method was immunoSEQ multiplex PCR; TCRdb's version includes in-frame clones alone and lacks a portion of them. This sample carries just over 2,000,000 clones, 95% of them seen once, and the ten largest clones take 0.1% to 0.15%. Specimen: naive CD4+ T cells sorted from blood. The subset: CD45RA+ positively selected. The receptor was derived from a man aged 18-30 years in good health.

The CDR3 loop is CASTKRGQGDTQYF. DNA of the CDR3: TGTGCCAGCACCAAGCGGGGGCAAGGAGATACGCAGTATTTT. The V gene is TRBV27, the J gene TRBJ2-3; TRBD2 aligns across 8 bases. In germline, CDR1 is MNHEY, CDR2 SMNVEV (reference sequence). Losses at the gene ends were 7 bases for V and 5 bases for J; bases not matched to a gene: 8. The CDR3 consists of 14 residues.